Below, one TCR beta chain is given with its context. In the authors' methods: Reference gene primer amplification yielded estimated nucleated cell counts. Data came from immunoSEQ multiplex PCR; TCRdb stores just in-frame clones and leaves some out. The DNA gave D and trimming, while V, J and clone size come from that table. The sample includes tens of thousands of clones, 91% of them seen just once. The CDR3 consists of 15 residues. V was trimmed by 4 bases and J by 0 bases, leaving 11 bases between them. CDR1 is SGHNT, CDR2 YYREEE, per germline (reference sequence). This sample was taken from a study of blood T cell repertoires in COVID-19. Across the study: The samples span acute and convalescent COVID-19 from the United States, Italy and Spain. Nucleic acid was either cDNA or gDNA, and it came from T cells, B-cell-depleted T cells, or PBMCs.

V is TRBV5-4 and J is TRBJ2-1; no clear D gene. This clonotype was obtained from a woman aged 80 or over with acute or convalescent COVID-19. The specimen sequenced was peripheral blood. The CDR3 sequence is CASSLDVSSYNEQFF. The CDR3 DNA reads as TGTGCCAGCAGCCTTGATGTTAGCTCCTACAATGAGCAGTTCTTC.